One and the same sample provided the 31 T cell receptor beta chains below, sequenced in a study of beta chain features in type 1 diabetes. Study-level points and caveats: People with Type 1 diabetes carried modestly yet significantly shorter TCRB CDR3s in all four CD4+ subsets.

Their specific antigens are unknown. What was sequenced were expressed TCRB transcripts, since all of the isolated RNA had been reverse transcribed. Data came from immunoSEQ multiplex PCR; TCRdb stores just in-frame clones and leaves some out. Of some 660,000 clones in the sample, about 14% were seen once. Sequencing was carried out using naive CD4+ T cells from blood. Every receptor here comes from a young man with type 1 diabetes.

The DNA for the CDR3 is TGTGCCTGGGGGAGTCTGGGGAGAGATTCACCCCTCCACTTT. Its protein is CAWGSLGRDSPLHF. The J gene is TRBJ1-6, the V gene TRBV30; D gene uncertain. The CDR3 sequence is 14 residues long. CDR1 is GTSNPN, CDR2 SVGIG, per germline (reference sequence). Trimming shortened V by 5 bases and J by 8 bases, and 16 bases separated the two germline ends.

V usage is TRBV9 and J usage is TRBJ2-3, with no clear D. The CDR3 is made up of 15 amino acids. Germline-derived CDR1 and CDR2 are SGDLS and YYNGEE. Between the trimmed V and J ends, which lost 3 bases and 6 bases, there was a span of 17 bases. The CDR3 sequence: CASSEGLPLLDTQYF. The CDR3 DNA reads TGTGCCAGCAGCGAGGGCCTCCCTCTTCTGGATACGCAGTATTTT.

This clone has only a few counts. This CDR3 is also generated by other DNA sequences in the sample. The V call is TRBV15, the J call TRBJ1-2; D is undetermined. Germline CDR1 LNHNV, CDR2 YYDKDF (reference sequence). The CDR3 is 13 amino acids. Trimming stripped 0 bases from V and 2 bases from J, with 4 bases between. The DNA of the CDR3 is TGTGCCACCAGCAGAGATCAGAACTATGGCTACACCTTC. It is translated as CATSRDQNYGYTF.

The chain couples TRBV11-1 to TRBJ2-1; 13 positions match TRBD2. V lost 5 bases and J lost 8; bases outside the gene matches: 6. Germline CDR1 is SGHAT and CDR2 is FQDESV (reference sequence). This CDR3 contains 15 residues. The CDR3 is CASSPRTSGSDEQFF. The CDR3 bases are TGTGCCAGCAGCCCTCGGACTAGCGGGAGCGATGAGCAGTTCTTC.

The chain has TRBV4-2 and TRBJ2-5, with D unclear. The CDR3 extends over 14 amino acids. Trimming left V 0 bases short and J 4 bases short, with 9 bases between. CDR1 and CDR2 from the germline V gene are LGHNA and YNFKEQ. CDR3 amino acids: CASSQDGPGETQYF. CDR3 in DNA: TGTGCCAGCAGCCAAGATGGACCGGGAGAGACCCAGTACTTC.

In this sample, this clone turned up a few times. The J gene is TRBJ2-7, the V gene TRBV13, with D possibly being TRBD2 (5 bases). CDR1 and CDR2 (germline): PRHDT, FYEKMQ (reference sequence). The CDR3 has 14 residues. The V end was cut by 8 bases, the J end by 7 bases, with 21 bases between. Written as DNA, the CDR3 is TGTGCCAGCGGCGGCGGGTGGGGTTCCTGGGAGCAGTACTTC. Translated: CASGGGWGSWEQYF.

In this sample, this clone turned up a few times. The rearrangement uses TRBV4-1 and TRBJ1-1; the match to TRBD1 covers 7 bases. The CDR3 consists of 15 residues. V gave up 4 bases and J gave up 11 bases; unmatched junction bases: 16. CDR1 and CDR2 (germline): MGHRA, YSYEKL. The CDR3 DNA is TGCGCCAGCAGCCGGGGCCGGGACAGCCTTAAAGATGCTTTCTTT. Translated, it gives CASSRGRDSLKDAFF.

The table lists this clone with a few counts. This chain connects TRBV7-9 to TRBJ1-1, with D maybe TRBD1 (5 bases). The CDR3 spans 15 residues. V gave up 3 bases and J gave up 0 bases, with 11 bases separating them. Germline V lookup: CDR1 SEHNR, CDR2 FQNEAQ (reference sequence). The CDR3: CASSFFGGVNTEAFF. The CDR3 nucleotides are TGTGCCAGCAGCTTTTTTGGGGGGGTGAACACTGAAGCTTTCTTT.

Remarks on this clone: The sample contains more than one DNA sequence encoding this CDR3. The CDR3 DNA reads TGTGCCAGCAGCTTATCAGGGAATCAGCCCCAGCATTTT. Encoded protein: CASSLSGNQPQHF. The genes are TRBV7-2 and TRBJ1-5, with D perhaps matching TRBD1 (5 bases). Germline CDR1 is SGHTA and CDR2 is FQGNSA. The CDR3 sequence is 13 residues long. The germline V and J ends were trimmed by 2 bases and 4 bases, with 6 bases remaining between them.

This chain uses TRBV10-3 with TRBJ2-5; the match to TRBD1 covers 8 bases. The CDR3 runs to 15 residues. Germline-derived CDR1 and CDR2 are ENHRY and SYGVKD. V shed 3 bases and J 2 bases; nucleotides not matched to a gene: 5. The CDR3: CAISDQTGEQETQYF. CDR3 sequence (DNA): TGTGCCATCAGTGATCAGACAGGGGAACAAGAGACCCAGTACTTC.

The chain joins TRBV7-2 to TRBJ2-3; perhaps TRBD2 as D (5 bases). The CDR3 covers 13 residues. Germline assignment: CDR1 SGHTA and CDR2 FQGNSA. Trimming left V 5 bases short and J 8 bases short, with 14 bases between. The CDR3 DNA sequence: TGTGCCAGCAGCCTCGACTGGGCGGGTACGCAGTATTTT. Translated, it gives CASSLDWAGTQYF.

The rearrangement joins TRBV9 to TRBJ2-2; D not resolved. CDR1 SGDLS and CDR2 YYNGEE come from the germline V gene. CDR3 length: 11 residues. V dropped 0 bases and J dropped 8 bases, with 2 bases sitting between them. This CDR3 reads CASSVEGELFF. In DNA form, the CDR3 reads TGTGCCAGCAGCGTAGAAGGGGAGCTGTTTTTT. The full variable domain, in which reference TRBV9 and TRBJ2-2 provide the parts outside the CDR3, is DSGVTQTPKHLITATGQRVTLRCSPRSGDLSVYWYQQSLDQGLQFLIQYYNGEERAKGNILERFSAQQFPDLHSELNLSSLELGDSALYFCASSVEGELFFGEGSRLTVL.

This clone appeared a few times. The rearrangement uses TRBV28 and TRBJ2-3; D may correspond to TRBD1 or TRBD2 (5 bases each). The V end lost 6 bases, the J end lost 6 bases, and 19 bases lay between the germline ends. CDR1 MDHEN and CDR2 SYDVKM come from the germline V gene. This CDR3 contains 15 residues. CDR3 DNA sequence: TGTGCCAGCAGCCCCCCCGGGGCCGCCAGGGATACGCAGTATTTT. Encoded protein: CASSPPGAARDTQYF. The complete variable domain, with remaining parts taken from reference TRBV28 and TRBJ2-3, reads DVKVTQSSRYLVKRTGEKVFLECVQDMDHENMFWYRQDPGLGLRLIYFSYDVKMKEKGDIPEGYSVSREKKERFSLILESASTNQTSMYLCASSPPGAARDTQYFGPGTRLTVL.

This clone was found a few times. The chain combines TRBV30 with TRBJ2-7, with D tentatively TRBD1 (5 bases). The CDR3 loop spans 12 amino acids. The V end lost 2 bases, the J end lost 3 bases, and 8 bases lay between the germline ends. Germline V gene sequence: CDR1 GTSNPN, CDR2 SVGIG (reference sequence). The CDR3 DNA is TGTGCCTGGAGTCGACAGAACTACGAGCAGTACTTC. Its translation is CAWSRQNYEQYF.

This clone occurred a few times. J is TRBJ2-5 and V is TRBV9; possibly TRBD1 or TRBD2 for D (5 bases each). Germline V gene lookup returns CDR1 SGDLS and CDR2 YYNGEE. Trimming shortened V by 4 bases and J by 1 base, and 11 bases separated the two germline ends. The CDR3 contains 14 residues. The CDR3 DNA follows: TGTGCCAGCAGCCCTGGGGGTATCCAAGAGACCCAGTACTTC. As protein: CASSPGGIQETQYF.

Note on this clone: Other DNA sequences in the same sample also yield this CDR3. V and J are TRBV6-5 and TRBJ1-1; D gene uncertain. In germline, CDR1 is MNHEY, CDR2 SVGAGI. Trimming took 0 bases from V and 0 from J, leaving 5 bases between them. The length of the CDR3 is 14 residues. For the CDR3, the DNA is TGTGCCAGCAGTTACTCAGGGATGAACACTGAAGCTTTCTTT. Translated: CASSYSGMNTEAFF.

This clone came up a few times. The chain links TRBV6-6 to TRBJ1-1; D is uncertain. Per the germline V gene, CDR1 is MNHNY and CDR2 is SVGAGI (reference sequence). Trimming removed 5 bases at V and 6 bases at J, with 10 bases between. CDR3 size: 12 residues. Here the CDR3 reads CASSLTRAEAFF. The CDR3 DNA reads as TGTGCCAGCAGTCTTACCCGGGCTGAAGCTTTCTTT.

This CDR3 is CASSPRGLAGSTDTQYF. DNA of the CDR3: TGCGCCAGCAGCCCACGGGGACTAGCGGGTAGCACAGATACGCAGTATTTT. The rearrangement uses TRBV4-1 and TRBJ2-3, with TRBD2 matching over 12 bases. CDR1 is MGHRA and CDR2 is YSYEKL in the germline V gene. The CDR3 extends over 17 amino acids. With V trimmed by 4 bases and J by 0 bases, 5 bases remained unmatched.

This clone was counted only a few times. The chain combines TRBV28 with TRBJ1-1; D may be TRBD1 (5 bases). This CDR3 region has 19 residues. V gave up 2 bases and J gave up 0 bases, with 22 bases separating them. The germline V gene has CDR1 MDHEN and CDR2 SYDVKM. The CDR3 protein is CASSLGGAGSLFLNTEAFF. Here the CDR3 DNA reads TGTGCCAGCAGTTTAGGGGGTGCGGGCAGTCTGTTTTTGAACACTGAAGCTTTCTTT. Supplemented by reference TRBV28 and TRBJ1-1, the full variable domain reads DVKVTQSSRYLVKRTGEKVFLECVQDMDHENMFWYRQDPGLGLRLIYFSYDVKMKEKGDIPEGYSVSREKKERFSLILESASTNQTSMYLCASSLGGAGSLFLNTEAFFGQGTRLTVV.

The rearrangement joins TRBV7-9 to TRBJ2-7, with unresolved D. V lost 2 bases to trimming and J lost 0 bases, with 11 bases between them. In germline, CDR1 is SEHNR, CDR2 FQNEAQ (reference sequence). CDR3 length equals 15 residues. The CDR3 DNA is TGTGCCAGCAGCTTAAGTTTTGGTAGCTCCTACGAGCAGTACTTC. Translated, it gives CASSLSFGSSYEQYF.

The rearrangement uses TRBV7-2 and TRBJ2-1, with TRBD2 matching over 9 bases. CDR1 is SGHTA, CDR2 FQGNSA, per germline. Trimming at V came to 5 bases and at J to 10 bases, leaving 9 bases not matched to a gene. The CDR3 length is 14 residues. The CDR3 DNA reads TGTGCCAGCAGCCAGGGTACCCTAGCGGGGGAGCAGTTCTTC. Its translation: CASSQGTLAGEQFF. Filled out from reference TRBV7-2 and TRBJ2-1, the complete variable domain reads GAGVSQSPSNKVTEKGKDVELRCDPISGHTALYWYRQSLGQGLEFLIYFQGNSAPDKSGLPSDRFSAERTGGSVSTLTIQRTQQEDSAVYLCASSQGTLAGEQFFGPGTRLTVL.

The rearrangement joins TRBV30 to TRBJ1-1; no clear D gene. Germline V gene data show CDR1 as GTSNPN and CDR2 as SVGIG (reference sequence). CDR3 length: 13 residues. The V end lost 2 bases, the J end lost 1 base, and 8 bases lay between the germline ends. The CDR3 DNA sequence: TGTGCCTGGAGTACTTCACCGAACACTGAAGCTTTCTTT. This sequence encodes CAWSTSPNTEAFF. Supplemented by reference TRBV30 and TRBJ1-1, the full variable domain reads SQTIHQWPATLVQPVGSPLSLECTVEGTSNPNLYWYRQAAGRGLQLLFYSVGIGQISSEVPQNLSASRPQDRQFILSSKKLLLSDSGFYLCAWSTSPNTEAFFGQGTRLTVV.

This clone has just a few counts. The same CDR3 can be traced to other DNA sequences in this sample. The chain recombines TRBV2 with TRBJ2-7, with D hard to call. CDR1 is SNHLY, CDR2 FYNNEI, per germline. There are 11 residues in the CDR3. Trimming pared 3 bases from V and 3 bases from J, leaving 3 bases between. The CDR3 DNA sequence: TGTGCCAGCAGTGAGGTCTACGAGCAGTACTTC. Its protein product is CASSEVYEQYF.

Worth noting for this clone: Other nucleotide sequences from this sample produce the same CDR3. The gene calls are TRBV20-1 and TRBJ1-5; D gene ambiguous. Germline values: CDR1 DFQATT, CDR2 SNEGSKA (reference sequence). The V gene lost 6 bases and the J gene lost 4 bases, with 7 bases spanning the gap. The CDR3 is 11 amino acids. This CDR3 is CSARGNQPQHF. The CDR3 coding sequence is TGCAGTGCCCGGGGAAATCAGCCCCAGCATTTT.

CDR3 DNA sequence: TGTGCCTGGAGTGCGGGGACAGGGCAGGAGACCCAGTACTTC. This sequence encodes CAWSAGTGQETQYF. This rearrangement joins TRBV30 to TRBJ2-5; TRBD1 agrees at 9 bases. V was clipped by 1 base and J by 5 bases; unmatched bases: 5. Germline V gene lookup returns CDR1 GTSNPN and CDR2 SVGIG (reference sequence). CDR3 length: 14 amino acids.

The chain joins TRBV6-5 to TRBJ1-2; D is uncertain. The CDR3 sequence is 12 residues long. V gave up 6 bases and J gave up 4 bases, with 9 bases separating them. Germline-derived CDR1 and CDR2 are MNHEY and SVGAGI. CDR3 coding DNA: TGTGCCAGCAGAATCGTCCCCTATGGCTACACCTTC. The encoded protein is CASRIVPYGYTF.

V gene TRBV7-6 combines with J gene TRBJ2-5; D assignment may be TRBD1 or TRBD2 (5 bases each). Deletions cut 1 base from V and 4 bases from J, with 10 bases between. Germline V CDR1 and CDR2: SGHVS, FNYEAQ. CDR3 length: 14 amino acids. This CDR3 is CASSLVPGLETQYF. The CDR3 DNA is TGTGCCAGCAGCTTAGTTCCGGGGCTAGAGACCCAGTACTTC.

The chain joins TRBV29-1 to TRBJ2-5; D remains ambiguous. There are 12 residues in the CDR3. Trimming cost V 6 bases and J 1 base, with 9 bases left between them. The germline gives CDR1 SQVTM, CDR2 ANQGSEA. The CDR3 region is CSVMRPQETQYF. As DNA, the CDR3 is TGCAGCGTGATGCGGCCCCAAGAGACCCAGTACTTC.

The gene calls are TRBV25-1 and TRBJ2-6; possibly TRBD1 or TRBD2 for D (5 bases each). The CDR3 runs 16 residues. V lost 7 bases and J 1 base, leaving 14 bases between the germline ends. Germline V gives CDR1 MGHDK, CDR2 SYGVNS. CDR3 amino acids: CASIASGLSGANVLTF. CDR3 DNA: TGTGCCAGCATTGCATCGGGGCTGTCTGGGGCCAACGTCCTGACTTTC.

This clone was recorded a few times. The chain recombines TRBV29-1 with TRBJ1-4, with D unclear. In germline, CDR1 is SQVTM, CDR2 ANQGSEA. The CDR3 is 12 amino acids. The CDR3 nucleotides are TGCATCGGAGGCGAAACTAATGAAAAACTGTTTTTT. Encoded protein: CIGGETNEKLFF.

There are a few counts of this clone. The rearrangement links TRBV7-2 to TRBJ1-1, with D uncertain. The germline V and J ends were trimmed by 0 bases and 6 bases, with 14 bases remaining between them. In germline, CDR1 is SGHTA, CDR2 FQGNSA. This CDR3 is built from 15 residues. The CDR3 nucleotides read TGTGCCAGCAGCTTAGCGAGAGGGAGGTTCGCTGAAGCTTTCTTT. The encoded protein is CASSLARGRFAEAFF.